This TCR beta chain originates from a study of blood T cell repertoires in COVID-19. Study context: Some COVID-19 samples were acute and others convalescent; all came from the United States, Italy and Spain. From T cells, B-cell-depleted T cells, or PBMCs came the material, which was cDNA or gDNA.

The CDR3 has 13 amino acids. Trimming removed 2 bases at V and 6 bases at J, with 10 bases between. The V gene's germline CDR1 is KGHSH and CDR2 LQKENI. The data were produced by immunoSEQ multiplex PCR, yet TCRdb's version contains in-frame clones alone and is incomplete. Found here are fewer than 350,000 clones, under 90% of them singletons; the top ten hold approximately 5%. The chain joins TRBV18 to TRBJ1-2; D gene ambiguous. This receptor was identified in a man in his 60s who had recovered from COVID-19. What was sequenced was PBMCs or T cells enriched from blood (not recorded which). The CDR3 protein is CASSPNHGHGYTF. The CDR3 nucleotides are TGTGCCAGCTCACCAAACCATGGCCATGGCTACACCTTC.